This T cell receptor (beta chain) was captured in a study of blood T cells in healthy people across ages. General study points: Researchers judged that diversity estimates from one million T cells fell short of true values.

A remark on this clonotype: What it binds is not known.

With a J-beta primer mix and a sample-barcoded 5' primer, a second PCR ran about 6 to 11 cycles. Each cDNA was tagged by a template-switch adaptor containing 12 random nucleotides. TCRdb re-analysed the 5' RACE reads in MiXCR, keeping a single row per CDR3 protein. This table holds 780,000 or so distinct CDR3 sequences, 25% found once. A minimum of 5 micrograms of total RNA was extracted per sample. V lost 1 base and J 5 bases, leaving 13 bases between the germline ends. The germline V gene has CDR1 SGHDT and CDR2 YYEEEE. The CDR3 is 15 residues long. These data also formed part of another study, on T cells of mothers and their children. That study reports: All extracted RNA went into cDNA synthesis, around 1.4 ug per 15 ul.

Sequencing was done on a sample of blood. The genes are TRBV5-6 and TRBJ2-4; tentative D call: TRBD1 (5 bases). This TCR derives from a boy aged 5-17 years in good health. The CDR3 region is CASSLSRLGENIQYF. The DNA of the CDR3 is TGTGCCAGCAGCTTGTCTCGCCTAGGGGAAAACATTCAGTACTTC.